This T cell receptor (beta chain) was sequenced in a study of T cells after yellow fever vaccination. Overall study results and limits: At less than 97% for CD4 and about 91% for CD8, most primary-vaccination clones showed up again after the booster.

This clonotype was detected many times. The antigen is unknown. A process of 5'RACE template switching, which added a universal primer site and UMIs, was used to make TCR cDNA. TCRdb recomputed calls from the 5' RACE reads with MiXCR, one row per CDR3 protein. The sample shows 200,000 to 250,000 distinct CDR3 sequences, about 3% of them seen only once. There are 16 residues in the CDR3. CDR1 and CDR2 from the germline V gene are MNHEY and SVGEGT. The trim removed 5 bases at V and 2 bases at J, leaving 4 bases unmatched. This chain links TRBV6-2 or TRBV6-3 with TRBJ2-3; 13 bases align to TRBD2. Sequencing was performed on CD4+ T cells sorted from PBMCs, taken 10 days after the yellow fever booster vaccination. The sequence derives from a man in his late teens or twenties who received the YFV17D yellow fever vaccine. The CDR3 is CASSRGLAGNTDTQYF. In DNA, the CDR3 is TGTGCCAGCAGTCGGGGACTAGCGGGGAACACAGATACGCAGTATTTT.